This T cell receptor (beta chain) was found in a study of human T cells and chemical hapten exposure. Study-wide points: There was no change with DPC sensitization in TCRs above 1 in 1000 frequency.

CDR1 and CDR2 (germline): KGHSH, LQKENI. V gave up 2 bases and J gave up 7 bases, with 15 bases separating them. The CDR3 has 16 amino acids. This clonotype showed up just a few times. Its matching antigen is unknown. The time point is: patch test 1, 2 weeks after DPC sensitization. Treatment reported: therapeutic diphenylcyclopropenone sensitization with weekly scalp DPC. TCRdb independently ran MiXCR on the RACE reads; one entry per CDR3 protein. The repertoire holds 65,000 to 85,000 distinct CDR3 sequences, with 10% as singletons. The material sequenced was whole blood, taken in connection with sensitization to the hapten diphenylcyclopropenone (DPC). This sequence originates from a woman between 45 and 65 years old with alopecia areata. Some clones in this sample may be carry-over from other donors' samples. This chain joins TRBV18 and TRBJ1-6; D is possibly TRBD1 (6 bases). CDR3 DNA sequence: TGTGCCAGCTCACCATCGGGGACATGGGGGAATTCACCCCTCCACTTT. As protein: CASSPSGTWGNSPLHF.